Listed here is a single T cell receptor (beta chain). Authors' processing steps: Amplifying reference gene primers gave estimates of nucleated cell counts. Assay: immunoSEQ multiplex PCR; the TCRdb copy retains only in-frame clones and omits some. Clonal size and the V and J genes are those of that table, whereas D and trimming came from the DNA. The sample yields tens of thousands of clones, around 86% seen once. CDR3 size: 11 residues. Germline CDR1 is SQVTM and CDR2 is ANQGSEA. V lost 0 bases, J lost 6 bases, and 6 bases lay in between. The data derive from a study of blood T cell repertoires in COVID-19. Looking at the study overall: Acute and convalescent COVID-19 samples came from the United States, Italy and Spain. The cDNA or gDNA used as material had been derived from T cells, B-cell-depleted T cells, or PBMCs.

The V gene is TRBV29-1, the J gene TRBJ2-7; D remains unclear. The TCR was taken from a man aged 50-60 years with active COVID-19. Source material: peripheral blood. CDR3 region: CSVEEGSEQYF. In DNA, the CDR3 is TGCAGCGTTGAAGAGGGCAGCGAGCAGTACTTC.